What follows describes a single T cell receptor (beta chain). Its cognate antigen is unknown. The data derive from a study of OX40 agonist ivuxolimab in advanced cancers. About the research overall: It was ivuxolimab, an agonistic anti-OX40 (CD134) antibody, that patients were treated with.

Sequenced by immunoSEQ multiplex PCR; TCRdb stores in-frame clones only, minus some. The sample contains tens of thousands of clones, about 83% of which appear only once. The study's findings and limits: Several nonresponders also turned out to have low normalized T-cell clonal expansion.

This CDR3 is built from 13 residues. Germline V CDR1 and CDR2: WSHSY, SAAADI. Trimming took 4 bases from V and 3 from J; bases not matched to a gene: 2. This chain links TRBV10-2 with TRBJ1-2; 7 bases fit TRBD1. Here the sequenced sample was CD4+ or CD8+ T cells sorted from blood, taken in a trial of the OX40 agonist ivuxolimab. This clonotype was sampled from an adult with an advanced solid tumor such as melanoma, head and neck, liver or kidney cancer. CDR3 DNA sequence: TGCGCCAGCAGTGGCACAGGGGACTATGGCTACACCTTC. Amino acid sequence: CASSGTGDYGYTF.